These 3 T cell receptor beta chains were all obtained from the same sample, sequenced in a study of cytomegalovirus exposure and HLA in healthy donors (dated by TCRdb to about 2017). Preparation of the library involved the immunoSEQ multiplex PCR assay. The table comes from immuneACCESS by way of TCRdb, which keeps in-frame sequences with V and J called. Part of the clones is missing from these tables; in studies checked, under half for an unresolved V gene and the rest for unknown reasons. In all, the sample holds about 130,000 clones, and 70% to 90% of those were seen once. The biggest ten clones account for 6.2% of the sample. Sequencing used PBMCs. These receptors were obtained from a woman aged 25 to 45 in good health and CMV-seropositive.

This sequence joins TRBV5-1 and TRBJ2-3, with 7 bases identical to TRBD1. This CDR3 has 15 amino acids. The germline V gene encodes CDR1 SGHRS and CDR2 YFSETQ. V trimming: 4 bases; J trimming: 6 bases; junction bases outside the gene matches: 11. CDR3 sequence reads: CASSALGGRADTQYF. CDR3 bases: TGCGCCAGCAGCGCCCTAGGGGGCCGCGCGGATACGCAGTATTTT.

The table lists this clone with a count of one. This chain joins TRBV7-7 and TRBJ2-5; 10 bases line up with TRBD1. V lost 4 bases and J lost 5; bases outside the gene matches: 4. Per germline, CDR1 SSHAT and CDR2 FNYEAQ (reference sequence). This CDR3 contains 14 residues. CDR3 residues: CASSWTGGEETQYF. The CDR3 region has the DNA TGTGCCAGCAGCTGGACAGGGGGAGAGGAGACCCAGTACTTC.

V usage is TRBV15 and J usage is TRBJ2-1; 10 bases line up with TRBD2. Germline CDR1 LNHNV, CDR2 YYDKDF (reference sequence). V was pared by 5 bases and J by 9 bases, with 10 bases of the junction left unmatched. The CDR3 contains 15 residues. In DNA, the CDR3 is TGTGCCACCAGCGCCCAGCGGGGGGGCTGGGGTGAGCAGTTCTTC. Translating it yields CATSAQRGGWGEQFF. The full variable domain, with the rest looked up from reference TRBV15 and TRBJ2-1, is DAMVIQNPRYQVTQFGKPVTLSCSQTLNHNVMYWYQQKSSQAPKLLFHYYDKDFNNEADTPDNFQSRRPNTSFCFLDIRSPGLGDTAMYLCATSAQRGGWGEQFFGPGTRLTVL.